This T cell receptor (beta chain) was sequenced for a study of control samples from healthy donors and cancer patients. The table came from immunoSEQ multiplex PCR; TCRdb's copy has only in-frame clones and leaves some out. Of around 49,000 clones in the sample, roughly 87% are singletons; the top ten hold roughly 1.5%. The CDR3 covers 15 residues. V dropped 8 bases and J dropped 6 bases, with 20 bases sitting between them. Germline V lookup: CDR1 MDHEN, CDR2 SYDVKM. The V and J genes are TRBV28 and TRBJ1-5; D might be TRBD1 (6 bases). The source of this sequence is a man aged 40-50 years with colorectal cancer. The sequenced sample was PBMCs. The CDR3 loop is CASLEGHLGGQPQHF. The CDR3 nucleotides are TGTGCCAGCCTCGAGGGACATCTGGGTGGTCAGCCCCAGCATTTT. The whole variable domain, filled in from reference TRBV28 and TRBJ1-5, reads DVKVTQSSRYLVKRTGEKVFLECVQDMDHENMFWYRQDPGLGLRLIYFSYDVKMKEKGDIPEGYSVSREKKERFSLILESASTNQTSMYLCASLEGHLGGQPQHFGDGTRLSIL.